This T cell receptor (beta chain) was found in a study of cytotoxic CD8 clonotypes in ibrutinib-treated CLL. The intended depth for sequencing was 1 in 200,000 to 1 in 1 million T cells. Only in-frame clones appear in the TCRdb table, and some are missing; sequencing was by immunoSEQ multiplex PCR. The sample has approximately 45,000 clones, more than 60% seen once. The CDR3 sequence is 14 residues long. Trimming took 4 bases from V and 2 from J; bases not matched to a gene: 5. Germline CDR1 is MGHDK and CDR2 is SYGVNS. This clone has more than one count but fewer than ten. Its antigen remains unidentified. General observations from the study: Progressing patients had sampling times that differed from those of sustained-remission patients. Public clonotypes, found uncommonly, either contracted or stayed stable on treatment. Before falling back toward baseline at progression, clonality had risen at the time of ibrutinib response.

This sequence joins TRBV25-1 and TRBJ2-7; 7 bases match TRBD2. This sequence was found in a human donor with chronic lymphocytic leukemia. The sample here was PBMCs, taken after 12 months of ibrutinib treatment. DNA for the CDR3: TGTGCCAGCAGTGTCGAAAGCGGGGCCTACGAGCAGTACTTC. Translation gives CASSVESGAYEQYF.